This TCR beta chain was identified in a study of graft-versus-host responses after intestinal transplantation. In the study overall: All recipients were transplanted with multivisceral, liver-intestinal, or isolated intestinal grafts.

Study results and caveats: The marrow of recipients harbored GvH clones, and ileum or blood showed some of them first.

The data were produced by immunoSEQ multiplex PCR, yet TCRdb's version contains in-frame clones alone and is incomplete. Of about 15,000 clones listed, 33% are singletons. This clone was counted only a few times. Co-plated with roughly 200,000 CFSE-labeled responder cells were roughly 200,000 irradiated, violet-dye-labeled stimulator cells. The source is a human patient who received an intestinal transplant. Source: alloreactive CD8+ T cells from a mixed lymphocyte reaction culture, taken before intestinal transplant. Regarding subset: CFSE-low proliferating T cells sorted from approximately six-day pre-transplant mixed lymphocyte reaction (GvH or HvG direction).

The CDR3 sequence is CASKQGGGFGYGYTF. CDR3 sequence (DNA): TGTGCCAGCAAACAAGGCGGGGGTTTTGGCTATGGCTACACCTTC. V is TRBV7-8 and J is TRBJ1-2; tentatively, D is TRBD1 (5 bases). CDR3 length equals 15 residues. Germline-derived CDR1 and CDR2 are SGHVS and FQNEAQ. The V end lost 7 bases, the J end lost 4 bases, and 19 bases lay between the germline ends.